Following are 10 T cell receptor beta chains from one sample sequenced in a study of neoadjuvant nivolumab and ipilimumab in lung cancer. The table came from immunoSEQ multiplex PCR; TCRdb's copy has only in-frame clones and leaves some out. The sample lists some 30,000 clones; 90% were seen once. This specimen was peripheral blood, taken after neoadjuvant nivolumab, alone or with ipilimumab, at or shortly before surgery. The receptors were gathered from an adult with non-small cell lung cancer.

This chain joins TRBV7-3 and TRBJ1-2; D remains unclear. The germline CDR1 and CDR2 sequences are SGHTA and FQGTGA. V lost 3 bases and J lost 4, with 9 bases in between. The CDR3 loop spans 13 amino acids. CDR3 protein: CASSLAGSYGYTF. In DNA, the CDR3 is TGTGCCAGCAGCTTGGCAGGTTCCTATGGCTACACCTTC.

This clone was observed a handful of times. This chain joins TRBV18 and TRBJ2-3, with 9 bases aligning to TRBD2. V was pared by 0 bases and J by 0 bases, with 7 bases of the junction left unmatched. CDR1 is KGHSH, CDR2 LQKENI, per germline. CDR3 length: 18 amino acids. The CDR3 loop reads CASSPPVGTSSSTDTQYF. Written as DNA, the CDR3 is TGTGCCAGCTCACCACCGGTTGGGACTAGCTCCAGCACAGATACGCAGTATTTT.

The chain recombines TRBV5-1 with TRBJ1-1; a weak D match, TRBD1 (5 bases). The ends were cut back, 0 bases at V and 3 bases at J, with 12 bases in the middle. This CDR3 has 15 amino acids. Germline assignment: CDR1 SGHRS and CDR2 YFSETQ. The CDR3 DNA reads as TGCGCCAGCAGCTTGGAGGGGAGGCACCACACTGAAGCTTTCTTT. It codes for CASSLEGRHHTEAFF.

V and J are TRBV2 and TRBJ1-2; TRBD1 matches at 8 bases. Germline trimming cut 11 bases from V and 4 bases from J; bases unmatched to any gene: 6. The germline V gene has CDR1 SNHLY and CDR2 FYNNEI. This CDR3 region has 12 residues. The CDR3 is CARTGRFYGYTF. Here the CDR3 DNA reads TGTGCCCGGACAGGGAGGTTCTATGGCTACACCTTC.

The rearrangement joins TRBV7-7 to TRBJ2-3; 9 bases align to TRBD2. CDR3 size: 18 residues. In germline, CDR1 is SSHAT, CDR2 FNYEAQ (reference sequence). After removal of 0 bases from V and 6 bases from J, the junction contained 13 bases not matched to a gene. The DNA of the CDR3 is TGTGCCAGCAGCTTAGCGAGAACAGCGGGGGGCCTGGGGGATACGCAGTATTTT. This encodes CASSLARTAGGLGDTQYF.

V gene TRBV2 combines with J gene TRBJ1-6; D is unclear. The CDR3 loop spans 16 amino acids. V lost 1 base and J 7 bases, leaving 14 bases between the germline ends. Germline CDR1 reads SNHLY; CDR2 reads FYNNEI. The CDR3 nucleotides read TGTGCCAGCAGTGAAGTAGGAGGACGAACGAATTCACCCCTCCACTTT. Amino acids: CASSEVGGRTNSPLHF.

This clone was seen only once. The rearrangement uses TRBV27 and TRBJ2-1; TRBD2 matches 7 bases. Germline values: CDR1 MNHEY, CDR2 SMNVEV (reference sequence). This CDR3 comprises 17 residues. Trimming removed 5 bases from V and 4 bases from J; junction bases left unmatched: 14. CDR3 nucleotide sequence: TGTGCCAGCAGTCAGCCTCGGTCTAGCGGACTTTACAATGAGCAGTTCTTC. Its translation is CASSQPRSSGLYNEQFF.

V and J are TRBV11-2 and TRBJ1-1, with D possibly TRBD1 on 6 matching bases. The V gene lost 1 base and the J gene lost 1 base, with 7 bases spanning the gap. CDR1 and CDR2 (germline): SGHAT, FQNNGV. The CDR3 runs 14 residues. The CDR3 loop reads CASSLARGNTEAFF. CDR3 DNA: TGTGCCAGCAGCTTAGCCAGGGGGAACACTGAAGCTTTCTTT.

V is TRBV18 and J is TRBJ2-7; D is unresolved. The CDR3 extends over 14 amino acids. Between the trimmed V and J ends, which lost 6 bases and 4 bases, there was a span of 16 bases. Germline values: CDR1 KGHSH, CDR2 LQKENI. CDR3 coding DNA: TGTGCCAGCTCCGATGCCGCCAGCGAGTACGAGCAGTACTTC. Translating gives CASSDAASEYEQYF.

The V call is TRBV19, the J call TRBJ1-1; the D gene is possibly TRBD1 (6 bases). The CDR3 covers 12 residues. The ends were cut back, 10 bases at V and 1 base at J, with 10 bases in the middle. In germline, CDR1 is LNHDA, CDR2 SQIVND (reference sequence). CDR3: CAIGGQNTEAFF. The CDR3 nucleotides are TGTGCCATAGGGGGGCAGAACACTGAAGCTTTCTTT.